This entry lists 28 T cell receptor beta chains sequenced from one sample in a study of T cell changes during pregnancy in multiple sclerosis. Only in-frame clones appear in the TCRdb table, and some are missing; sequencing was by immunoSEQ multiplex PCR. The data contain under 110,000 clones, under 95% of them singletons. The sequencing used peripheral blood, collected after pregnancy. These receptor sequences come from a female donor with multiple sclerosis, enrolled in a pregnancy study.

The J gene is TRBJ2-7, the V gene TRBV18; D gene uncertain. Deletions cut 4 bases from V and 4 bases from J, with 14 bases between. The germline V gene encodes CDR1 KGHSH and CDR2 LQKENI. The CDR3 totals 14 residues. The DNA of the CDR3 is TGTGCCAGCTCACGGCTCCAGACTCCTTACGAGCAGTACTTC. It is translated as CASSRLQTPYEQYF. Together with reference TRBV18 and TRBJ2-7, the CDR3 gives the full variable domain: NAGVMQNPRHLVRRRGQEARLRCSPMKGHSHVYWYRQLPEEGLKFMVYLQKENIIDESGMPKERFSAEFPKEGPSILRIQQVVRGDSAAYFCASSRLQTPYEQYFGPGTRLTVT.

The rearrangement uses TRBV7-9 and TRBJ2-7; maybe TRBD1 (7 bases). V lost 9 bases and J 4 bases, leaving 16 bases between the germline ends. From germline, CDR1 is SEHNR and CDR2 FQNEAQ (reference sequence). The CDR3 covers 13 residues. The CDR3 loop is CASSRGSGYEQYF. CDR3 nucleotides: TGTGCCAGTTCCAGGGGGAGCGGGTACGAGCAGTACTTC.

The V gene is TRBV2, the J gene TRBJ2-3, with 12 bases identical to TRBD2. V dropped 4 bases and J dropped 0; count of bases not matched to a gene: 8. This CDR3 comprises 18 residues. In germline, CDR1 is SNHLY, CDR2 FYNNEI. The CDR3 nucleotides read TGTGCCAGCAGTGTGACAGGACTAGCGGGGCCGAGCACAGATACGCAGTATTTT. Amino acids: CASSVTGLAGPSTDTQYF.

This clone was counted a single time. The CDR3 nucleotides are TGCGCCAGCAGCTTGGACAGTAGGGGCAACACCATATATTTT. Its translation: CASSLDSRGNTIYF. The chain links TRBV5-1 to TRBJ1-3; tentative D call: TRBD1 (5 bases). This CDR3 contains 14 residues. The ends were cut back, 0 bases at V and 7 bases at J, with 11 bases in the middle. Germline values: CDR1 SGHRS, CDR2 YFSETQ.

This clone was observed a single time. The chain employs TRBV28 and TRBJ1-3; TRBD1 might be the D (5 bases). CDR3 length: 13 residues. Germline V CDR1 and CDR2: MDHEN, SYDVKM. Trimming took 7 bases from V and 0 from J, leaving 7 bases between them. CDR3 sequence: CASTQGSGNTIYF. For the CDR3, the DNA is TGTGCCAGCACCCAGGGCTCTGGAAACACCATATATTTT.

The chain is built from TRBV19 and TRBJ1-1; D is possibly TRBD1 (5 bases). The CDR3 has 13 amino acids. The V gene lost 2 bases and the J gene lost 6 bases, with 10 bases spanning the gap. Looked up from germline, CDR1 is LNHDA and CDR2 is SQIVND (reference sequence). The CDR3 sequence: CASSIMWGAEAFF. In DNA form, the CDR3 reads TGTGCCAGTAGTATAATGTGGGGCGCTGAAGCTTTCTTT.

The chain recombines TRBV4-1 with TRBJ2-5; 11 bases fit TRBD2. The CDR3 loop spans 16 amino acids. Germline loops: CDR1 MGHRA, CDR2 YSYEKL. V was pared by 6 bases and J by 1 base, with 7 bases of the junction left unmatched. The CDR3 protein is CASRRLAGPLQETQYF. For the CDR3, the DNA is TGCGCCAGCAGGCGACTAGCGGGACCCCTCCAAGAGACCCAGTACTTC.

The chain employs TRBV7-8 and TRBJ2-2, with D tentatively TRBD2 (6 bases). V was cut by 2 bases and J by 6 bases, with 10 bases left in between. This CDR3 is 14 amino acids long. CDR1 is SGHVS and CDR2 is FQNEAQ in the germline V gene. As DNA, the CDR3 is TGTGCCAGCAGCTTAACTAGCTCTTCCGGGGAGCTGTTTTTT. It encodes CASSLTSSSGELFF.

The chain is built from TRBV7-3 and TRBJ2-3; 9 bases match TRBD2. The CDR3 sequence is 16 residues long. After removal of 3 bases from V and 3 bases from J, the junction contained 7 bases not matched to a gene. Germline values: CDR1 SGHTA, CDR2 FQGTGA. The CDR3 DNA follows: TGTGCCAGCAGCTTGTTATTGAGCGGGAGGACAGATACGCAGTATTTT. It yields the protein CASSLLLSGRTDTQYF. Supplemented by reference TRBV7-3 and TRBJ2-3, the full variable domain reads GAGVSQTPSNKVTEKGKYVELRCDPISGHTALYWYRQSLGQGPEFLIYFQGTGAADDSGLPNDRFFAVRPEGSVSTLKIQRTERGDSAVYLCASSLLLSGRTDTQYFGPGTRLTVL.

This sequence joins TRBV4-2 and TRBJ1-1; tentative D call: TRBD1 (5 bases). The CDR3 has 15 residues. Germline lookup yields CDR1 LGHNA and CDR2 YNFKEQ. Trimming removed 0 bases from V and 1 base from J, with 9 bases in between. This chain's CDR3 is CASSQDGGRNTEAFF. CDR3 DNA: TGTGCCAGCAGCCAAGATGGGGGGAGGAACACTGAAGCTTTCTTT.

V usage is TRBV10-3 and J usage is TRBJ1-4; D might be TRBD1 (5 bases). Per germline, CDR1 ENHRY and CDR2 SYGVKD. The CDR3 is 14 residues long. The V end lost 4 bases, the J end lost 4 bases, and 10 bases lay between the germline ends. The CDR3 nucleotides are TGTGCCATCAGTGGCGGGGGGAATAATGAAAAACTGTTTTTT. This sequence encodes CAISGGGNNEKLFF.

Here the CDR3 DNA reads TGTGCCAGCAGCTTGGGGCGGAGAGAAGCTTTCTTT. Residues: CASSLGRREAFF. The chain combines TRBV5-5 with TRBJ1-1; no clear D gene. The CDR3 contains 12 residues. Germline values: CDR1 SGHKS, CDR2 YYEKEE (reference sequence). V lost 0 bases to trimming and J lost 8 bases, with 8 bases between them. Variable domain in full (rest from reference TRBV5-5 and TRBJ1-1): DAGVTQSPTHLIKTRGQQVTLRCSPISGHKSVSWYQQVLGQGPQFIFQYYEKEERGRGNFPDRFSARQFPNYSSELNVNALLLGDSALYLCASSLGRREAFFGQGTRLTVV.

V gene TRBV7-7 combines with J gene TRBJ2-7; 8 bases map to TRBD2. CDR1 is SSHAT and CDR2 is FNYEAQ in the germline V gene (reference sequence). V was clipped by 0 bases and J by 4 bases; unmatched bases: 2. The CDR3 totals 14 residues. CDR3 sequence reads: CASSLAGLGYEQYF. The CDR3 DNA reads TGTGCCAGCAGCTTAGCGGGACTAGGGTACGAGCAGTACTTC. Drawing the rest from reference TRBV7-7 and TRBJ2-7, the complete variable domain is GAGVSQSPRYKVTKRGQDVTLRCDPISSHATLYWYQQALGQGPEFLTYFNYEAQPDKSGLPSDRFSAERPEGSISTLTIQRTEQRDSAMYRCASSLAGLGYEQYFGPGTRLTVT.

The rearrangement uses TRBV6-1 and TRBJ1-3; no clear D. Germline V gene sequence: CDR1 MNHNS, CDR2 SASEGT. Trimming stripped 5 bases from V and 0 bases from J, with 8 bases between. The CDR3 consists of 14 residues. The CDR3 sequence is CASSLRDSGNTIYF. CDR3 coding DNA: TGTGCCAGCAGTCTGAGAGACTCTGGAAACACCATATATTTT.

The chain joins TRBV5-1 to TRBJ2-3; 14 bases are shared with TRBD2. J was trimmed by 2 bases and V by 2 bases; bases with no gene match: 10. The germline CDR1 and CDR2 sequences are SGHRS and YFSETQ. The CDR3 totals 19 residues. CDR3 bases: TGCGCCAGCAGCTTTCGACTAGCGGGAGGGCCTTCAGCCACAGATACGCAGTATTTT. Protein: CASSFRLAGGPSATDTQYF.

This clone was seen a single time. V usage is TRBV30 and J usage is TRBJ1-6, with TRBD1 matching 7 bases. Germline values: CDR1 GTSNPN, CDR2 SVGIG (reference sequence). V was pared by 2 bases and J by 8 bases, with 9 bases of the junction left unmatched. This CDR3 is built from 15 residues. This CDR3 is CAWSRQGGIDSPLHF. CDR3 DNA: TGTGCCTGGAGTAGACAGGGAGGAATAGATTCACCCCTCCACTTT. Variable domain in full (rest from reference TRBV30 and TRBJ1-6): SQTIHQWPATLVQPVGSPLSLECTVEGTSNPNLYWYRQAAGRGLQLLFYSVGIGQISSEVPQNLSASRPQDRQFILSSKKLLLSDSGFYLCAWSRQGGIDSPLHFGNGTRLTVT.

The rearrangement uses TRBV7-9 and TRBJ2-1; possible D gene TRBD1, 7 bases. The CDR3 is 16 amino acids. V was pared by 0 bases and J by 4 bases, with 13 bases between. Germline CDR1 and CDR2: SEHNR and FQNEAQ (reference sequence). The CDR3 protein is CASSLALQGGYNEQFF. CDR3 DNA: TGTGCCAGCAGCTTAGCGCTGCAGGGGGGATACAATGAGCAGTTCTTC. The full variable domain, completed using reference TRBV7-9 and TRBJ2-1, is DTGVSQNPRHKITKRGQNVTFRCDPISEHNRLYWYRQTLGQGPEFLTYFQNEAQLEKSRLLSDRFSAERPKGSFSTLEIQRTEQGDSAMYLCASSLALQGGYNEQFFGPGTRLTVL.

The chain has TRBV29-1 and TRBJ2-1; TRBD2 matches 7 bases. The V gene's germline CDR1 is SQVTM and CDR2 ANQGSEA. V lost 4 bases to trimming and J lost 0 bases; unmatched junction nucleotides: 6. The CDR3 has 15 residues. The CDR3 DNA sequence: TGCAGCGTTGCTGAGCGCGGGAGCTCCTACAATGAGCAGTTCTTC. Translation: CSVAERGSSYNEQFF.

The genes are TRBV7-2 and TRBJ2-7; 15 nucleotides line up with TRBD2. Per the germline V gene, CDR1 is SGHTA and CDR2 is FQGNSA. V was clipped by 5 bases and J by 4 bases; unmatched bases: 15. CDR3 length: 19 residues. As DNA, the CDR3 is TGTGCCAGCAGCCCTGAGGGACTAGCGGGGGGCCACCACAGTTACGAGCAGTACTTC. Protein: CASSPEGLAGGHHSYEQYF.

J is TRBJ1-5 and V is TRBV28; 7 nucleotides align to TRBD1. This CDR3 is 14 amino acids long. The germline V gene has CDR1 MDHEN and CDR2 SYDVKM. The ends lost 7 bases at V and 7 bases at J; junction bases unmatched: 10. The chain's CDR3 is CASKDGQVGQPQHF. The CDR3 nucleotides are TGTGCCAGCAAGGATGGACAGGTCGGCCAGCCCCAGCATTTT.

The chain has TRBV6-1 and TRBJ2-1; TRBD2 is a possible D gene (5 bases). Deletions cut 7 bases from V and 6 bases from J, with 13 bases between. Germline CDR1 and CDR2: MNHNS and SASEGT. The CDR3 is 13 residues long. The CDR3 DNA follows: TGTGCCAGCACGCGGGCACGGATCAATGAGCAGTTCTTC. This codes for CASTRARINEQFF.

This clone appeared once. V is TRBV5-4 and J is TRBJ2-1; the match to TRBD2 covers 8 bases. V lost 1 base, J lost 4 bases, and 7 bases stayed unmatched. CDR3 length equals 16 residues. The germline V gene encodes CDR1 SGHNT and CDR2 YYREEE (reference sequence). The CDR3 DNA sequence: TGTGCCAGCAGCTTGTCCAGCGGGGGCAAATACAATGAGCAGTTCTTC. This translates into CASSLSSGGKYNEQFF. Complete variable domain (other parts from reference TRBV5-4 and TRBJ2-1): ETGVTQSPTHLIKTRGQQVTLRCSSQSGHNTVSWYQQALGQGPQFIFQYYREEENGRGNFPPRFSGLQFPNYSSELNVNALELDDSALYLCASSLSSGGKYNEQFFGPGTRLTVL.

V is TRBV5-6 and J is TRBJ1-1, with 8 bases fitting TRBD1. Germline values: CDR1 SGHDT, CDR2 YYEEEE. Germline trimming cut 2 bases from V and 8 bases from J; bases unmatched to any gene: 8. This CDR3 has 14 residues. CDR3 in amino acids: CASSFRGRRKEAFF. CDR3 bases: TGTGCCAGCAGCTTCAGGGGGCGAAGGAAGGAAGCTTTCTTT.

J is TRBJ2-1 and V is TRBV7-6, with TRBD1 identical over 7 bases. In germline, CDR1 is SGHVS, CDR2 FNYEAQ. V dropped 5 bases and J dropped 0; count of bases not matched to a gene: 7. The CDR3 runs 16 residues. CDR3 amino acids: CASSEQPGGSYNEQFF. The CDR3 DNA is TGTGCCAGCAGCGAACAGCCAGGGGGCTCCTACAATGAGCAGTTCTTC.

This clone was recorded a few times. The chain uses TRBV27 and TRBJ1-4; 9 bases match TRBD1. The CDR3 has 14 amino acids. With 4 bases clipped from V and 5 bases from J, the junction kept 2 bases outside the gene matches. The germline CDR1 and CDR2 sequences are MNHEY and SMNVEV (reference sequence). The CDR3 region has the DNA TGTGCCAGCAGTTGGGGGACAGGGAATGAAAAACTGTTTTTT. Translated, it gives CASSWGTGNEKLFF.

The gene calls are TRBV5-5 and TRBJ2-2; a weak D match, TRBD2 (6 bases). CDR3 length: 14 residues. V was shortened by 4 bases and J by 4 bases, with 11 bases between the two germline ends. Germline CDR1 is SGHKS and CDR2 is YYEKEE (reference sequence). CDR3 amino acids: CASSRDSFTGELFF. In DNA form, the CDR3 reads TGTGCCAGCAGCCGGGACTCCTTCACCGGGGAGCTGTTTTTT.

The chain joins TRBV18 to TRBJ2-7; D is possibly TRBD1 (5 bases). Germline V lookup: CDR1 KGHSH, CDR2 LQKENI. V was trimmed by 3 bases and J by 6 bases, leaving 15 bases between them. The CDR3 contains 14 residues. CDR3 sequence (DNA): TGTGCCAGCTCACCGAATCCCATGGGGCTCGAGCAGTACTTC. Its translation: CASSPNPMGLEQYF.

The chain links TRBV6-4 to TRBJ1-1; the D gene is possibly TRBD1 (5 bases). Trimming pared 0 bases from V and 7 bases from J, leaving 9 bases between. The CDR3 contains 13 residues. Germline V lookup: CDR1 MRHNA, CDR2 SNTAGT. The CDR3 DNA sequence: TGTGCCAGCAGTGACTCCCCAGGGTATGAAGCTTTCTTT. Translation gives CASSDSPGYEAFF.